The source of this T cell receptor beta chain is a study of PD-L1 blockade in urothelial cancer. The table came from immunoSEQ multiplex PCR; TCRdb's copy has only in-frame clones and leaves some out. The table lists under 130,000 clones, roughly 88% of them singletons. This CDR3 has 14 residues. The germline CDR1 and CDR2 sequences are LNHDA and SQIVND (reference sequence). V lost 8 bases to trimming and J lost 4 bases; unmatched junction nucleotides: 8. The chain employs TRBV19 and TRBJ2-7; 10 positions match TRBD1. This specimen was PBMCs, taken around atezolizumab (anti-PD-L1) treatment. The source of this sequence is a middle-aged man with urothelial cancer. CDR3 in amino acids: CASAMGQGMYEQYF. The DNA for the CDR3 is TGTGCCAGTGCCATGGGACAGGGGATGTACGAGCAGTACTTC.